The 5 T cell receptor beta chains in this list originate from one sample, sequenced in a study of T-cell memory formation after mild COVID-19. One entry per CDR3 protein, called by TCRdb with MiXCR from the 5' RACE reads. The sample has 350,000 to 500,000 distinct CDR3 sequences, less than 25% seen once. Sequences were obtained from PBMCs or a T cell subset sorted from them (not recorded which). Receptor source: an adult woman who had mild COVID-19 (a few samples of this study predate the infection). Cell type and time point are not known.

The V gene is TRBV2, the J gene TRBJ1-5; no clear D gene. Trimming pared 6 bases from V and 2 bases from J, leaving 14 bases between. This CDR3 region has 15 residues. CDR1 SNHLY and CDR2 FYNNEI come from the germline V gene. The CDR3 protein is CASRDKAGGNQPQHF. In DNA, the CDR3 is TGTGCCAGCAGAGACAAGGCGGGCGGCAATCAGCCCCAGCATTTT.

This clonotype appeared a few times. The chain couples TRBV7-9 to TRBJ2-3, with TRBD2 matching over 15 bases. Unmatched junction bases numbered 4, after V lost 6 bases and J lost 6 bases. The CDR3 sequence is 15 residues long. Germline CDR1 SEHNR, CDR2 FQNEAQ (reference sequence). The CDR3 spells CASSSGLAGGDTQYF. DNA of the CDR3: TGTGCCAGCAGTTCTGGACTAGCGGGAGGGGATACGCAGTATTTT. The full variable domain, its missing parts supplied by reference TRBV7-9 and TRBJ2-3, is DTGVSQNPRHKITKRGQNVTFRCDPISEHNRLYWYRQTLGQGPEFLTYFQNEAQLEKSRLLSDRFSAERPKGSFSTLEIQRTEQGDSAMYLCASSSGLAGGDTQYFGPGTRLTVL.

The chain couples TRBV29-1 to TRBJ2-1; tentatively, D is TRBD2 (6 bases). Trimming stripped 6 bases from V and 0 bases from J, with 18 bases between. Germline CDR1 SQVTM, CDR2 ANQGSEA. The CDR3 is 16 residues long. The CDR3 sequence: CSVTGVGARSYNEQFF. The CDR3 DNA sequence: TGCAGCGTCACGGGGGTCGGGGCCCGCTCCTACAATGAGCAGTTCTTC.

This chain joins TRBV25-1 and TRBJ2-1; the D is unclear. CDR3 length: 16 amino acids. Trimming shortened V by 3 bases and J by 2 bases, and 14 bases separated the two germline ends. The germline gives CDR1 MGHDK, CDR2 SYGVNS. CDR3 DNA sequence: TGTGCCAGCAGTGAGTATATGGGCGGAACCTACAATGAGCAGTTCTTC. Its translation is CASSEYMGGTYNEQFF.

This rearrangement joins TRBV20-1 to TRBJ1-1, with D perhaps TRBD1 (5 bases). The germline V gene has CDR1 DFQATT and CDR2 SNEGSKA (reference sequence). V was pared by 4 bases and J by 10 bases, with 13 bases between. The CDR3 totals 11 residues. CDR3 DNA sequence: TGCAGTGCTACTTGGGACGTTAGAGCTTTCTTT. Protein product: CSATWDVRAFF.